Described below is a single T cell receptor (beta chain) sequence and its context. This entry belongs to a study of blood T cell repertoires in COVID-19. The CDR3 runs to 17 residues. Losses at the gene ends were 4 bases for V and 3 bases for J; bases not matched to a gene: 13. Germline V gene sequence: CDR1 SGHRS, CDR2 YFSETQ. Using immunoSEQ multiplex PCR, the repertoire was profiled, and TCRdb retains in-frame clones only, with some absent. The data show roughly 150,000 clones, about 85% seen once. Participant-given clinical history determined each cohort assignment. The TCR sequence derives from a woman between 40 and 55 years old who had recovered from COVID-19. This sequence joins TRBV5-1 and TRBJ2-7; 10 nucleotides match TRBD2. The material sequenced was PBMCs or T cells enriched from blood (not recorded which). The CDR3 DNA follows: TGCGCCAGCAGCCTTGGACTAGCGGAGTCCCGCGTCTACGAGCAGTACTTC. The encoded protein is CASSLGLAESRVYEQYF.